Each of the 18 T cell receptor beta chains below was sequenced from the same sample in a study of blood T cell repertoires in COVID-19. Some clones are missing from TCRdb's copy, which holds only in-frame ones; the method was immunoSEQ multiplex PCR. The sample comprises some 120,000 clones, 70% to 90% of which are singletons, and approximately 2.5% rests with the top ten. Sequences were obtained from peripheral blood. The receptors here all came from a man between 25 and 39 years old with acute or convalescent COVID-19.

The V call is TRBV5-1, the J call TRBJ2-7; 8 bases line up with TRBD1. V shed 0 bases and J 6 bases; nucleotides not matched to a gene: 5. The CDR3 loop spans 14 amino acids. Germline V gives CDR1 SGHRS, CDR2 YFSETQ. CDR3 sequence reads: CASSLGQGALEQYF. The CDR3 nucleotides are TGCGCCAGCAGCTTGGGGCAGGGGGCCCTCGAGCAGTACTTC.

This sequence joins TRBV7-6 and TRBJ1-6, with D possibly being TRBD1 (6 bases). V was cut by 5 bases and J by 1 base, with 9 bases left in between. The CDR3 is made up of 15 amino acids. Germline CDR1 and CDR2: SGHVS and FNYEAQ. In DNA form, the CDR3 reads TGTGCCAGCAGCCCAACAGGGTCCTATAATTCACCCCTCCACTTT. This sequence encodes CASSPTGSYNSPLHF.

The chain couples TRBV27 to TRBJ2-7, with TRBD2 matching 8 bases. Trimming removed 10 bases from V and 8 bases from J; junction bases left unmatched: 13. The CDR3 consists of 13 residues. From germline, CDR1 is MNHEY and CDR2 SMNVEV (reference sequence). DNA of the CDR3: TGTGCCACCGTAAGCGGGAGCAGAGAAAAGCAGTACGTC. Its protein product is CATVSGSREKQYV.

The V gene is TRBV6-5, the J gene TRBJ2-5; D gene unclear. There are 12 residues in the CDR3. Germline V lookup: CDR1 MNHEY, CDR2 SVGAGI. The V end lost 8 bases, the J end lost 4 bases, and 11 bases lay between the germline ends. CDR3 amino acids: CASLSSGETQYF. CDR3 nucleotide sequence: TGTGCCAGCCTAAGTTCAGGAGAGACCCAGTACTTC.

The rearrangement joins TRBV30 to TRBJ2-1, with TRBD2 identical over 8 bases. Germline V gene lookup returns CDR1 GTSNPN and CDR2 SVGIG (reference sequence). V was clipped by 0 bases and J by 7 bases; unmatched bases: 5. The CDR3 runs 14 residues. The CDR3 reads CAWSVGGGSNEQFF. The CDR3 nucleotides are TGTGCCTGGAGTGTTGGCGGGGGGTCTAATGAGCAGTTCTTC. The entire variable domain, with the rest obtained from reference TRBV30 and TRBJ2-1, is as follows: SQTIHQWPATLVQPVGSPLSLECTVEGTSNPNLYWYRQAAGRGLQLLFYSVGIGQISSEVPQNLSASRPQDRQFILSSKKLLLSDSGFYLCAWSVGGGSNEQFFGPGTRLTVL.

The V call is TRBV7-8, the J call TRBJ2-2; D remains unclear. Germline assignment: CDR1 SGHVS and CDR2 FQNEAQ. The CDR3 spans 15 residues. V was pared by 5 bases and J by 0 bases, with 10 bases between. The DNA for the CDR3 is TGTGCCAGCAGCCAATTACCTACGAACACCGGGGAGCTGTTTTTT. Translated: CASSQLPTNTGELFF.

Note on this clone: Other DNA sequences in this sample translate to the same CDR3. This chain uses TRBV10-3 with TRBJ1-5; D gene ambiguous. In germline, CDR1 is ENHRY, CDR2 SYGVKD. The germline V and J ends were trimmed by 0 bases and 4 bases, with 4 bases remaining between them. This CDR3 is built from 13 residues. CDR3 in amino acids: CAISESENQPQHF. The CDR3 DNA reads TGTGCCATCAGTGAGTCAGAGAATCAGCCCCAGCATTTT.

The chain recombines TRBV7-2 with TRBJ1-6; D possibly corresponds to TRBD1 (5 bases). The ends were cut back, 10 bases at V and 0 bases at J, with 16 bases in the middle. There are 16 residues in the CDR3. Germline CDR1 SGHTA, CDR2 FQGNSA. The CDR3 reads CATNGRDSSYNSPLHF. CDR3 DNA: TGTGCCACGAACGGCAGGGATAGCTCCTATAATTCACCCCTCCACTTT.

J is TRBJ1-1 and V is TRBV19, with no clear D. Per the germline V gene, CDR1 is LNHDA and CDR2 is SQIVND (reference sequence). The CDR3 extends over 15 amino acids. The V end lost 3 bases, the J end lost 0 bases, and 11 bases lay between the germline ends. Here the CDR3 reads CASSINPGMNTEAFF. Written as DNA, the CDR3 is TGTGCCAGTAGTATTAATCCGGGGATGAACACTGAAGCTTTCTTT.

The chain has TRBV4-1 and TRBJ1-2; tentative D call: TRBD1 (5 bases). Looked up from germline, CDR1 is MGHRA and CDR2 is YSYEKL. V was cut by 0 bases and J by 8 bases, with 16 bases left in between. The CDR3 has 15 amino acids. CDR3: CASSQDRGGPEGYTF. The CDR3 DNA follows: TGCGCCAGCAGCCAAGATCGGGGGGGACCTGAGGGCTACACCTTC.

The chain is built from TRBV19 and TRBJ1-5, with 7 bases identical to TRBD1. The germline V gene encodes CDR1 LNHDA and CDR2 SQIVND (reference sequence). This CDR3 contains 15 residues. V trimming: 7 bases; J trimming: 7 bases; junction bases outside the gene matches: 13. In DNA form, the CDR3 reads TGTGCCAGTAAAACAACAACAGGGGTAAGGCAGCCCCAGCATTTT. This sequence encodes CASKTTTGVRQPQHF.

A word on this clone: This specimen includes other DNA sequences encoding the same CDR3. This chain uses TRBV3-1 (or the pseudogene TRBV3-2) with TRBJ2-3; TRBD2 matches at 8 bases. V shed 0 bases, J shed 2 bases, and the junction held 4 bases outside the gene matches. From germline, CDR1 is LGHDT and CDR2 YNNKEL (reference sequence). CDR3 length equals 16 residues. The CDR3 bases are TGTGCCAGCAGCCAAGACCCGGGGGGGGACACAGATACGCAGTATTTT. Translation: CASSQDPGGDTDTQYF.

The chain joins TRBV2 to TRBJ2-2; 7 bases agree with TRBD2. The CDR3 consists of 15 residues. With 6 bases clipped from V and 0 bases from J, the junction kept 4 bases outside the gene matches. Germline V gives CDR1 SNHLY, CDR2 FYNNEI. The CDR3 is CASRAGLTNTGELFF. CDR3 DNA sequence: TGTGCCAGCAGAGCGGGACTGACGAACACCGGGGAGCTGTTTTTT.

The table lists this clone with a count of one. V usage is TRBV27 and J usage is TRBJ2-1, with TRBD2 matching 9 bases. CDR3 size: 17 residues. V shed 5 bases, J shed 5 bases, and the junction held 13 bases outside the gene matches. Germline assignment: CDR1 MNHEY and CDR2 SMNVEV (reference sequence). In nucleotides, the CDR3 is TGTGCCAGCAGTCCCCTTATTAGCGGGGGAGGCCACAATGAGCAGTTCTTC. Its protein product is CASSPLISGGGHNEQFF.

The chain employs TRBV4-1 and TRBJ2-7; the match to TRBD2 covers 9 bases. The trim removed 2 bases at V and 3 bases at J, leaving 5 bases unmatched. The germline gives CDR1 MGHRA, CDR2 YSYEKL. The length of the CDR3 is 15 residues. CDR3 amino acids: CASSQLAGLRYEQYV. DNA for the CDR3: TGCGCCAGCAGCCAACTAGCGGGATTACGCTACGAGCAGTACGTC.

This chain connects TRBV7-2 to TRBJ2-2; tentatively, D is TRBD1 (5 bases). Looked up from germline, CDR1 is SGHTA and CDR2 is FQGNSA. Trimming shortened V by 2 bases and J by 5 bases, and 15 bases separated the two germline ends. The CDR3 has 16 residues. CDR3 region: CASSLSSGSRTGELFF. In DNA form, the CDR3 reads TGTGCCAGCAGCTTATCTTCAGGGTCGAGGACCGGGGAGCTGTTTTTT. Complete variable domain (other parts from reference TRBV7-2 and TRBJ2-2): GAGVSQSPSNKVTEKGKDVELRCDPISGHTALYWYRQSLGQGLEFLIYFQGNSAPDKSGLPSDRFSAERTGGSVSTLTIQRTQQEDSAVYLCASSLSSGSRTGELFFGEGSRLTVL.

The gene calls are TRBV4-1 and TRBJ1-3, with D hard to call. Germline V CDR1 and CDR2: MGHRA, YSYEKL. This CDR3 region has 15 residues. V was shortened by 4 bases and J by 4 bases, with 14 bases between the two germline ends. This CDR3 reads CASSPMSDLGNTIYF. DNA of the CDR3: TGCGCCAGCAGCCCCATGAGCGATCTGGGAAACACCATATATTTT.

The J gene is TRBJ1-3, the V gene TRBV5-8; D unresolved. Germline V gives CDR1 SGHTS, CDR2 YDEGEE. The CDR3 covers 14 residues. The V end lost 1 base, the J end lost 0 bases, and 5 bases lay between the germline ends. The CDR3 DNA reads TGTGCCAGCAGCTTGACTCGCTCTGGAAACACCATATATTTT. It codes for CASSLTRSGNTIYF.